The rows below give T cell receptor beta chains drawn from one sample of a study of CD8 T cells in Susac syndrome. A single record per CDR3 protein comes from TCRdb applying MiXCR to the immunoSEQ multiplex PCR reads. The data show under 200,000 distinct CDR3 sequences, 90% to 95% seen once. Specimen: CD4+ T cells from PBMCs. Source of these receptors: a human donor in good health. CDR3s include the opening cysteine and the closing phenylalanine or tryptophan. The D gene is left open where the match is weak. A row's size may be missing; if present it is once, few, many or a size class.

cdr3_nt | cdr3_aa | clone_size | j_call | v_call | d_call
TGCAGCGTTAGTATAGGGGGCAGGGGCACTGAAGCTTTCTTT | CSVSIGGRGTEAFF | . | TRBJ1-1 | TRBV29-1 | TRBD1
TGTGCCTGGAGTGTAGATGCTCACAGTCAGCCCCAGCATTTT | CAWSVDAHSQPQHF | once | TRBJ1-5 | TRBV30 | .
TGCGCCAGCAGCTTGAGCGGGGCCGACGAGCAGTACTTC | CASSLSGADEQYF | . | TRBJ2-7 | TRBV5-1 | TRBD2
TGTGCCAGCAGTCCCCTCCAACCGCAGACTACGCAGTATTTT | CASSPLQPQTTQYF | . | TRBJ2-3 | TRBV12-3/TRBV12-4 | .
TGTGCCAGCAGTTACGGGACAGGCAGCGGCTACACCTTC | CASSYGTGSGYTF | . | TRBJ1-2 | TRBV6-2/TRBV6-3 | TRBD1
TGCAGCGTTGGCCCAGGGGGCGCGGGGAACACTGAAGCTTTCTTT | CSVGPGGAGNTEAFF | once | TRBJ1-1 | TRBV29-1 | TRBD1
TGTGCCAGCAGTCCCGGGTGGCAGACTTGGGCAGATACGCAGTATTTT | CASSPGWQTWADTQYF | . | TRBJ2-3 | TRBV7-6 | .
TGCGCCAGCAAGACCCGGGACACCTTCCTTGATACGCAGTATTTT | CASKTRDTFLDTQYF | . | TRBJ2-3 | TRBV5-1 | .
TGTGCCAGCAGCTTAGAGGGGGTCAGTCAGCCCCAGCATTTT | CASSLEGVSQPQHF | . | TRBJ1-5 | TRBV7-9 | .
TGTGCCAGCAGCCCGCACAGGGGCCGAGACACTGAAGCTTTCTTT | CASSPHRGRDTEAFF | . | TRBJ1-1 | TRBV9 | TRBD1
TGTGCCAGCATCTCGGGCGGAGGTCGTTCACCCCTCCACTTT | CASISGGGRSPLHF | . | TRBJ1-6 | TRBV28 | .
TGTGCCTGGAGTGTAGGGACCGCTAATACCTACAATGAGCAGTTCTTC | CAWSVGTANTYNEQFF | . | TRBJ2-1 | TRBV30 | .
TGTGCCAGCAGCTTGGACAACACAGATACGCAGTATTTT | CASSLDNTDTQYF | . | TRBJ2-3 | TRBV7-3 | .
TGCAGCGTGCTGGGGACAGGGGGCAACGAGCAGTACTTC | CSVLGTGGNEQYF | . | TRBJ2-7 | TRBV29-1 | TRBD1
TGCGCCAGCAGCACCCGTGCGGAGACTGAAGCTTTCTTT | CASSTRAETEAFF | . | TRBJ1-1 | TRBV4-3 | .
TGTGCCATCAGTGACAGGGGGAGCTCCTATAATTCACCCCTCCACTTT | CAISDRGSSYNSPLHF | . | TRBJ1-6 | TRBV10-3 | TRBD1
TGTGCCAGCAGTTACTCGTTACGCAGGGCTAGCACAGATACGCAGTATTTT | CASSYSLRRASTDTQYF | . | TRBJ2-3 | TRBV6-5 | .
TGCAGCGCTGCAGACACCTTCTCTTACAATGAGCAGTTCTTC | CSAADTFSYNEQFF | . | TRBJ2-1 | TRBV29-1 | .
TGCGCCAGCAGCCGAACGACAGGGGGCTCTGGGGCCAACGTCCTGACTTTC | CASSRTTGGSGANVLTF | . | TRBJ2-6 | TRBV4-3 | TRBD1
TGTGCCAGCAGCATCCGACAGGGGCACAATGAGCAGTTCTTC | CASSIRQGHNEQFF | . | TRBJ2-1 | TRBV9 | TRBD1
TGCAGTGCTATTAAAGCGGGAGTTATAGAGGAGACCCAGTACTTC | CSAIKAGVIEETQYF | . | TRBJ2-5 | TRBV20-1 | TRBD2
TGTGCCAGCAGCATTGGGACAGGACCGCGCGAGCAGTACTTC | CASSIGTGPREQYF | . | TRBJ2-7 | TRBV7-2 | TRBD1
TGTGCCAGCAGTTACCAGGTTGTCGGGGCCAACGTCCTGACTTTC | CASSYQVVGANVLTF | . | TRBJ2-6 | TRBV6-6 | .
TGTGCCAGCAGGACAGGGGAGACCCAGTACTTC | CASRTGETQYF | few | TRBJ2-5 | TRBV12-3/TRBV12-4 | TRBD1
TGTGCCAGCAGCCAACCGGGACTAGCGGGGGGGCTTACCACAGATACGCAGTATTTT | CASSQPGLAGGLTTDTQYF | . | TRBJ2-3 | TRBV3-1 | TRBD2
TGCAGCGCAACCAGGGGGCAGGACACTGAAGCTTTCTTT | CSATRGQDTEAFF | . | TRBJ1-1 | TRBV29-1 | TRBD1
TGTGCCAGCAGCCAAGATTTAAATAAGCAGTTCTTC | CASSQDLNKQFF | . | TRBJ2-1 | TRBV3-1 | .
TGCAGTGCTAGAGATCCGGTAGATGGCTACACCTTC | CSARDPVDGYTF | . | TRBJ1-2 | TRBV20-1 | .
TGTGCCAGCAGCCGAGCGTCGGAGAATGAGCAGTTCTTC | CASSRASENEQFF | . | TRBJ2-1 | TRBV5-4 | .
TGCAGTGCTAAGGACGTGAAACTGTTTTTT | CSAKDVKLFF | . | TRBJ1-4 | TRBV20-1 | .
TGTGCCAGCAGCCCTCGGACAGAGGCTAAGGATACGCAGTATTTT | CASSPRTEAKDTQYF | . | TRBJ2-3 | TRBV7-7 | .
TGTGCCTGGAGTGAGGGTAACCAAGAGACCCAGTACTTC | CAWSEGNQETQYF | . | TRBJ2-5 | TRBV30 | .
TGTGCCAGCAGTCTGTGGACTAGCGGACCTTCGGAGACCCAGTACTTC | CASSLWTSGPSETQYF | once | TRBJ2-5 | TRBV27 | TRBD2
TGTGCCAGCAGTTACCACAGGGGGCCGACAGATACGCAGTATTTT | CASSYHRGPTDTQYF | . | TRBJ2-3 | TRBV12-3/TRBV12-4 | TRBD1
TGCGCCAGCAGCTGGTCGACTAGCGGGGGATCCTACGAGCAGTACTTC | CASSWSTSGGSYEQYF | . | TRBJ2-7 | TRBV5-1 | TRBD2
TGTGCCAGCAGTGACATAGCTGGCAATCAGCCCCAGCATTTT | CASSDIAGNQPQHF | . | TRBJ1-5 | TRBV5-4 | .
TGTGCCAGCAGTTACAACCCAGGGACCGAGCAGTACTTC | CASSYNPGTEQYF | . | TRBJ2-7 | TRBV28 | .
TGCAGTGCTAGAGCTCAAGGTGGGAGCAATCAGCCCCAGCATTTT | CSARAQGGSNQPQHF | . | TRBJ1-5 | TRBV20-1 | .
TGCAGTGCTAGTCGGCAGGGGGTGAGGTATGGCTACACCTTC | CSASRQGVRYGYTF | . | TRBJ1-2 | TRBV20-1 | TRBD1
TGTGCCAGCAGCCAAGATCTTCTGAACACTGAAGCTTTCTTT | CASSQDLLNTEAFF | . | TRBJ1-1 | TRBV3-1 | .
TGTGCCAGCAGCCCGGCGGGTGGAGAGACCCAGTACTTC | CASSPAGGETQYF | few | TRBJ2-5 | TRBV7-9 | .
TGTGCCACCAGCAGAGAATACGGGAATCAGCCCCAGCATTTT | CATSREYGNQPQHF | . | TRBJ1-5 | TRBV15 | .
TGTGCCAGCAGTAAGGACAGTTTCTCTGGGGCCAACGTCCTGACTTTC | CASSKDSFSGANVLTF | . | TRBJ2-6 | TRBV25-1 | .
TGTGCCACCAGCGTAGCGGGTCCGGGACGGACTAACTATGGCTACACCTTC | CATSVAGPGRTNYGYTF | . | TRBJ1-2 | TRBV15 | .
TGTGCCAGCAACGGGGGACAGGGGCGAAGGAAGGTGGAGCAGTACTTC | CASNGGQGRRKVEQYF | . | TRBJ2-7 | TRBV2 | TRBD1
TGCAGCGTAAGTAGAGGGGGGAACACTGAAGCTTTCTTT | CSVSRGGNTEAFF | . | TRBJ1-1 | TRBV29-1 | .
TGTGCCAGCAGCGTAGGCCAGACAGATACGCAGTATTTT | CASSVGQTDTQYF | . | TRBJ2-3 | TRBV9 | .
TGCAGCGGCGGACGAGGAAGGCGAGAGACCCAGTACTTC | CSGGRGRRETQYF | . | TRBJ2-5 | TRBV29-1 | .
TGCAGCGTTCCCCTGCAGGGGTTCGATACGCAGTATTTT | CSVPLQGFDTQYF | once | TRBJ2-3 | TRBV29-1 | .
TGTGCCAGCAGCCAAGATATGTCTAGCTTGGGGGGAGGTGAGCAGTTCTTC | CASSQDMSSLGGGEQFF | . | TRBJ2-1 | TRBV3-1 | .